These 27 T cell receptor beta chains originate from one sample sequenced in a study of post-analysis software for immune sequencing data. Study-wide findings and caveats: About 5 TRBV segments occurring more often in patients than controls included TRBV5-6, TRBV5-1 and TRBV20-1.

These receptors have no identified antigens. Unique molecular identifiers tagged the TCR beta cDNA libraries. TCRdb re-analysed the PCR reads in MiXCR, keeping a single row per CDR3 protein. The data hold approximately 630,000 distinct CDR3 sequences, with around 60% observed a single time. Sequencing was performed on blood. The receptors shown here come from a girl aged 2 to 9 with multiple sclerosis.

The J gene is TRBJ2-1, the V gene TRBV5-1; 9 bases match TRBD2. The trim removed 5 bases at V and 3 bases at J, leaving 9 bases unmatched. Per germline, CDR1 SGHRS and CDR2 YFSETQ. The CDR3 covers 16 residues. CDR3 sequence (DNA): TGCGCCAGCAGTCTCGAGCGGACTAGCGTCTACAATGAGCAGTTCTTC. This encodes CASSLERTSVYNEQFF. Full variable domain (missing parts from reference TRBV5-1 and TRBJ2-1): KAGVTQTPRYLIKTRGQQVTLSCSPISGHRSVSWYQQTPGQGLQFLFEYFSETQRNKGNFPGRFSGRQFSNSRSEMNVSTLELGDSALYLCASSLERTSVYNEQFFGPGTRLTVL.

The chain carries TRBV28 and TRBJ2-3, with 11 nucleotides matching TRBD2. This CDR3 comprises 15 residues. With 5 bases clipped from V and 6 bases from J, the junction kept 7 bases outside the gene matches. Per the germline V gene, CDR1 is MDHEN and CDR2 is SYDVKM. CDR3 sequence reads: CASSPALAGGDTQYF. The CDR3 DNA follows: TGTGCCAGCAGTCCCGCCCTAGCGGGGGGCGATACGCAGTATTTT.

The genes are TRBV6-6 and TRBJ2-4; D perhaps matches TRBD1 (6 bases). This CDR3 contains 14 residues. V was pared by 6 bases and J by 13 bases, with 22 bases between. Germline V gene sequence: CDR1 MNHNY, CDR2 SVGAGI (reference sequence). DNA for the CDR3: TGTGCCAGCAGCCTTTGGACAGCCATGGGGGAGCAGTACTTC. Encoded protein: CASSLWTAMGEQYF.

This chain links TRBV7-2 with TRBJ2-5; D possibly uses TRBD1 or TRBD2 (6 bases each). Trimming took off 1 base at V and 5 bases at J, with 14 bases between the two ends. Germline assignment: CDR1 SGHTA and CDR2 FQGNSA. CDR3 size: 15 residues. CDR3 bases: TGTGCCAGCAGCTTAGTCGGGGGCCGGGAGGAGACCCAGTACTTC. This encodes CASSLVGGREETQYF. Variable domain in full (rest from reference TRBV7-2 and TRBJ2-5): GAGVSQSPSNKVTEKGKDVELRCDPISGHTALYWYRQSLGQGLEFLIYFQGNSAPDKSGLPSDRFSAERTGGSVSTLTIQRTQQEDSAVYLCASSLVGGREETQYFGPGTRLLVL.

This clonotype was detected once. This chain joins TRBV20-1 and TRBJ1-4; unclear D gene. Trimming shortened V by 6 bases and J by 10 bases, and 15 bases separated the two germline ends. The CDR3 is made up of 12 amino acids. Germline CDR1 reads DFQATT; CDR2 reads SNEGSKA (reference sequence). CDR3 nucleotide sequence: TGCAGTGCCCCCCCGCCCCGGGGAAAACTGTTTTTT. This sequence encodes CSAPPPRGKLFF.

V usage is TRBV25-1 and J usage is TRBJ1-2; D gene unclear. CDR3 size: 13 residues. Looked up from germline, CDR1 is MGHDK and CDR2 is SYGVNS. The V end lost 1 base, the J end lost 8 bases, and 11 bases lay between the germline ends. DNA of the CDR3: TGTGCCAGCAGTGAATCGGAGGGTCGGGGCTACACCTTC. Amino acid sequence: CASSESEGRGYTF.

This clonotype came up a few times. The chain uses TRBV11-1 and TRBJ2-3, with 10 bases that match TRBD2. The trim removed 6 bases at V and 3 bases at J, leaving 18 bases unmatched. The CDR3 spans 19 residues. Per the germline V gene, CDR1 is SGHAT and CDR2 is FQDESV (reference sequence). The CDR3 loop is CASSSTLAGVFGRTDTQYF. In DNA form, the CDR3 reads TGTGCCAGCAGTTCGACTCTAGCGGGAGTGTTTGGCAGGACAGATACGCAGTATTTT.

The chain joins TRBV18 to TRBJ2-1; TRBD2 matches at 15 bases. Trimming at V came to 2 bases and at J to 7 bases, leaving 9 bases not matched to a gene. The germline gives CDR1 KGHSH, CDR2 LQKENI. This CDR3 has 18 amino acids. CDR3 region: CASSPSWTSGRAENEQFF. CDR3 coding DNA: TGTGCCAGCTCACCATCGTGGACTAGCGGGAGGGCCGAGAATGAGCAGTTCTTC. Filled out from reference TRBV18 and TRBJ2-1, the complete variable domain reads NAGVMQNPRHLVRRRGQEARLRCSPMKGHSHVYWYRQLPEEGLKFMVYLQKENIIDESGMPKERFSAEFPKEGPSILRIQQVVRGDSAAYFCASSPSWTSGRAENEQFFGPGTRLTVL.

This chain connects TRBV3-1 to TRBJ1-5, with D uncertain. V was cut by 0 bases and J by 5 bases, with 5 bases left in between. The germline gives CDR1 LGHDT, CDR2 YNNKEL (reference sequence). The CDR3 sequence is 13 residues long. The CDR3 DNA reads TGTGCCAGCAGCCAAGAGGGGTATCAGCCCCAGCATTTT. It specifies CASSQEGYQPQHF.

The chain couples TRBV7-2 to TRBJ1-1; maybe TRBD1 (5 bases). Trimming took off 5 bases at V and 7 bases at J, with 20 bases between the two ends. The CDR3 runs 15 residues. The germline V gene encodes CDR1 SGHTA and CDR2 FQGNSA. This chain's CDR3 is CASSPPTSGTSEAFF. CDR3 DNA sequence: TGTGCCAGCAGCCCACCAACTTCAGGGACCAGTGAAGCTTTCTTT. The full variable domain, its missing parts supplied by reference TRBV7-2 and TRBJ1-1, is GAGVSQSPSNKVTEKGKDVELRCDPISGHTALYWYRQSLGQGLEFLIYFQGNSAPDKSGLPSDRFSAERTGGSVSTLTIQRTQQEDSAVYLCASSPPTSGTSEAFFGQGTRLTVV.

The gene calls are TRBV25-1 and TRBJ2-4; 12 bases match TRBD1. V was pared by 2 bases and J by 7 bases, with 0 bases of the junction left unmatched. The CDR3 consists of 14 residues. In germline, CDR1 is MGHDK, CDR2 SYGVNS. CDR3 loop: CASSEGTGGNIQYF. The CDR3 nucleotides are TGTGCCAGCAGTGAAGGGACAGGGGGCAACATTCAGTACTTC.

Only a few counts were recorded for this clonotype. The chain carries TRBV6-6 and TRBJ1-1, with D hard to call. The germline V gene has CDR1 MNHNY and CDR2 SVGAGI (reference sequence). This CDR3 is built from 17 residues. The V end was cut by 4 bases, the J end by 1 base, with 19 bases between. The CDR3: CASSLQSDQQRNTEAFF. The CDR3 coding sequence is TGTGCCAGCAGTTTACAGTCGGACCAACAGAGGAACACTGAAGCTTTCTTT.

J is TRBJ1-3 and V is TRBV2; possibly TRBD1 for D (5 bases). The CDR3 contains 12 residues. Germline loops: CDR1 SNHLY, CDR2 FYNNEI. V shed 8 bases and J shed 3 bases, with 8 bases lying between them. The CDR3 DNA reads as TGTGCCAGCCGAGGGGTTGGAAACACCATATATTTT. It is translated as CASRGVGNTIYF.

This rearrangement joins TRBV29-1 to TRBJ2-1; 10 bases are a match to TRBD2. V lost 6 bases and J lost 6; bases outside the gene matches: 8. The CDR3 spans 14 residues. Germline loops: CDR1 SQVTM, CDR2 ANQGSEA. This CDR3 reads CSVASGSKGNEQFF. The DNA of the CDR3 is TGCAGCGTGGCTAGCGGGAGTAAGGGCAATGAGCAGTTCTTC.

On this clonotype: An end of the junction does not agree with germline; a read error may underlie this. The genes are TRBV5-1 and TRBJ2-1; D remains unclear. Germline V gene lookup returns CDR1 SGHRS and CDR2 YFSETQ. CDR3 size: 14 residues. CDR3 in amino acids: CASTLVGSYNEQFF. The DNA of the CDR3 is TGCGCCAGCACCTTGGTAGGGTCCTACAATGAGCAGTTCTTC.

This CDR3 is CATLTASSVAYEQYF. The CDR3 DNA sequence: TGTGCCACCCTGACAGCCTCTTCGGTTGCCTACGAGCAGTACTTC. The V and J genes are TRBV25-1 and TRBJ2-7; possibly TRBD1 for D (5 bases). V shed 10 bases and J shed 2 bases, with 21 bases lying between them. The CDR3 length is 15 residues. Germline CDR1 and CDR2: MGHDK and SYGVNS.

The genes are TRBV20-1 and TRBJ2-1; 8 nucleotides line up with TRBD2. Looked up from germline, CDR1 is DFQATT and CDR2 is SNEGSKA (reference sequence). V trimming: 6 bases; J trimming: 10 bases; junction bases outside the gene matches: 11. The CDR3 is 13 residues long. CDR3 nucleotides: TGCAGTGCCGAACTTAAAGCGGGAGACGAGCAGTTCTTC. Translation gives CSAELKAGDEQFF.

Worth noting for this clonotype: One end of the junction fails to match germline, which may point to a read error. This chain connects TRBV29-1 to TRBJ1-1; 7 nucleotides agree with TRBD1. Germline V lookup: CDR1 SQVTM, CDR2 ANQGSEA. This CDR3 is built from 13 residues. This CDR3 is CSAEPDRVTEAFF. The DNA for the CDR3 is TGCAGCGCTGAACCCGACAGGGTCACTGAAGCTTTCTTT.

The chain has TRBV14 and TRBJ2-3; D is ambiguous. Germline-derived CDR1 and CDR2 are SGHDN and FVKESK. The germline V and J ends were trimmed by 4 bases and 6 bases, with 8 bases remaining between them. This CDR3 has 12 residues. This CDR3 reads CASSPNRDTQYF. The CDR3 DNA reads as TGTGCCAGCAGCCCCAATCGGGATACGCAGTATTTT.

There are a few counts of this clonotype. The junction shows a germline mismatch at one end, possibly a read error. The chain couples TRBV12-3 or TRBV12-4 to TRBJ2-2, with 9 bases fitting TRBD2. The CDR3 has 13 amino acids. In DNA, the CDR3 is TGTGCCAGCAGTCTAGCGGGGAGCGGGGAGCTGTTTTTT. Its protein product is CASSLAGSGELFF.

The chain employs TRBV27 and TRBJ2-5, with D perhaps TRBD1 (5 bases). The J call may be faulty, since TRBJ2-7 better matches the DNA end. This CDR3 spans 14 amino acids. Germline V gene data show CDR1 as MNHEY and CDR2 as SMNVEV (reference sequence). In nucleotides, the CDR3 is TGTGCCAGCAGTTTGACAGCCCCTGAGGACGAGCAGTACTTC. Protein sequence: CASSLTAPEDEQYF.

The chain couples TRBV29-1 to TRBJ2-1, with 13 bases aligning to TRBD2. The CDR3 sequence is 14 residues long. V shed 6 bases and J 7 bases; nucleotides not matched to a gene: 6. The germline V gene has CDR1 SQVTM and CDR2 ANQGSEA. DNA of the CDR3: TGCAGCGTGGGCGGGACTAGCGGGATGAATGAGCAGTTCTTC. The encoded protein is CSVGGTSGMNEQFF.

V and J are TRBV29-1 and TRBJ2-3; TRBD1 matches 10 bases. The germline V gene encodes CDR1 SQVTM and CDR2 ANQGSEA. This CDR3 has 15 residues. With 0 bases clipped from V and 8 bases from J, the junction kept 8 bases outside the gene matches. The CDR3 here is CSVEDPGQGDGTQYF. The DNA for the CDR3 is TGCAGCGTTGAAGATCCTGGACAGGGGGACGGTACGCAGTATTTT.

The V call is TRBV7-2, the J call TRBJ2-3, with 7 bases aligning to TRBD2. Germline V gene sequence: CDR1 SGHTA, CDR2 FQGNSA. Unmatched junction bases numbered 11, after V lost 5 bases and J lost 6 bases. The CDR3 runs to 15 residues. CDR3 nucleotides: TGTGCCAGCAGCGTCGGGCGACTAGCTATTGATACGCAGTATTTT. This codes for CASSVGRLAIDTQYF.

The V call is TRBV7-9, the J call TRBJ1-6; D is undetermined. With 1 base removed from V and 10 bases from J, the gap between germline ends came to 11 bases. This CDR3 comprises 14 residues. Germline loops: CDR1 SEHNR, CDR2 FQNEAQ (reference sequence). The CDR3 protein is CASSLETNGSPLHF. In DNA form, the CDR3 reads TGTGCCAGCAGCTTAGAGACTAATGGATCACCCCTCCACTTT.

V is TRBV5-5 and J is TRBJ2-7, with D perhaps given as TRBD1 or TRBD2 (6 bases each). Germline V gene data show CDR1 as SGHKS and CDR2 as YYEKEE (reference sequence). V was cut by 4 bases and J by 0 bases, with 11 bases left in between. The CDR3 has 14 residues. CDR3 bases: TGTGCCAGCAGCCCGGCGGGACACTCCTACGAGCAGTACTTC. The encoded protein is CASSPAGHSYEQYF.

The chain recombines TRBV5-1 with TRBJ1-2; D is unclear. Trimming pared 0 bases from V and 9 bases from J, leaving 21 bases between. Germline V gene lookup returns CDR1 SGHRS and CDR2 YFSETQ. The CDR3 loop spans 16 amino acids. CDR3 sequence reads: CASSLVANPMARSYTF. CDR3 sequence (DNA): TGCGCCAGCAGCTTGGTGGCAAATCCTATGGCGAGAAGCTACACCTTC.